This T cell receptor (beta chain) was captured by sequencing in a study of T cells in Graves' hyperthyroidism and ophthalmopathy. Amplification of TCR beta CDR3 regions used RNA as the template. TCR CDR3 underwent first-round RT-PCR with the HTBI primer set. TCRdb re-analysed the multiplex PCR reads in MiXCR, keeping a single row per CDR3 protein. The sample carries around 56,000 distinct CDR3 sequences, roughly 49% recorded once. This TCR was recovered from a woman between 25 and 40 years old with Graves' ophthalmopathy. Sequenced material: blood.

The CDR3: CASSPNDFPLRAEAFF. Here the CDR3 DNA reads TGTGCCAGCTCACCTAACGACTTCCCGCTACGGGCTGAAGCTTTCTTT. The chain uses TRBV18 and TRBJ1-1; D remains ambiguous. V was clipped by 3 bases and J by 6 bases, with 20 bases between them. CDR3 length: 16 amino acids. Germline V gives CDR1 KGHSH, CDR2 LQKENI.